Listed below are T cell receptor beta chains from one sample, sequenced in a study of OX40 agonist ivuxolimab in advanced cancers. Using immunoSEQ multiplex PCR, the repertoire was profiled, and TCRdb retains in-frame clones only, with some absent. Found here are some 28,000 clones, approximately 84% of them singletons; the top ten hold roughly 27%. The specimen was CD4+ or CD8+ T cells sorted from blood, collected in a trial of the OX40 agonist ivuxolimab. The receptor source for this set is an adult with an advanced solid tumor such as melanoma, head and neck, liver or kidney cancer. Both conserved end residues are part of each CDR3. The order of the fields is D gene, J gene, clone size, V gene, CDR3 DNA, CDR3 protein. D genes are given only for firm matches. Some rows have no size entry. The others give once, few or many, or a class for an expanded clone.

>.|TRBJ2-1|.|TRBV2
TGTGCCAGCAGTGACCCGAGGAAAACCAATGAGCAGTTCTTC
CASSDPRKTNEQFF
>.|TRBJ2-5|.|TRBV7-9
TGTGCCAGCAGCTTAGCGAACTACCTCCAAGAGACCCAGTACTTC
CASSLANYLQETQYF
>.|TRBJ2-3|.|TRBV27
TGTGCCAGCAGTTTAGCCCCGGGGCGCACAGATACGCAGTATTTT
CASSLAPGRTDTQYF
>.|TRBJ1-1|few|TRBV29-1
TGCAGCGCCGGTGAGGCTTTCTTT
CSAGEAFF
>.|TRBJ1-6|.|TRBV25-1
TGTGCCAGCAGTCGGCAGTCCTATAATTCACCCCTCCACTTT
CASSRQSYNSPLHF
>TRBD1|TRBJ2-2|.|TRBV25-1
TGTGCCAGCAGTGCCGGGACAGTCGGGGAGCTGTTTTTT
CASSAGTVGELFF
>.|TRBJ1-2|few|TRBV7-9
TGTGCCAGCAGCTTAGAACGCCTCTATGGCTACACCTTC
CASSLERLYGYTF
>.|TRBJ1-2|.|TRBV14
TGTGCCAGCAGCCAAGCCAAACTAGGGGTGGTCTATGGCTACACCTTC
CASSQAKLGVVYGYTF
>TRBD2|TRBJ2-1|.|TRBV6-4
TGTGCCAGCAGTGAAGGCGGGACGGGAAGCGGGGGGGCCTACAATGAGCAGTTCTTC
CASSEGGTGSGGAYNEQFF
>.|TRBJ2-7|.|TRBV28
TGTGCCAGCAGTTCGAAGACCGTGCCCTACGAGCAGTACTTC
CASSSKTVPYEQYF
>TRBD1|TRBJ2-6|.|TRBV2
TGTGCCGTCTATCCCGGGACAGGGACTGGGGCCAACGTCCTGACTTTC
CAVYPGTGTGANVLTF
>TRBD2|TRBJ2-5|.|TRBV6-1
TGTGCCAGCAGTGGACTAGCGGGGGGGCAAGAGACCCAGTACTTC
CASSGLAGGQETQYF
>.|TRBJ1-5|.|TRBV19
TGTGCCAGTAGTGGAAATCGGGACGATAGGAAGCATTTT
CASSGNRDDRKHF
>TRBD1|TRBJ1-2|few|TRBV25-1
TGTGCCAGCAGTGGCCGGGACAGGGCGATGAACTATGGCTACACCTTC
CASSGRDRAMNYGYTF
>.|TRBJ2-1|.|TRBV7-8
TGTGCCGGGGGCAGGGGAATTTTCTATGAGCAGTTCTTC
CAGGRGIFYEQFF
>.|TRBJ2-7|.|TRBV7-6
TGTGCCAGCAGCTTAGGCTCGAGCGAGCAGTACTTC
CASSLGSSEQYF
>.|TRBJ2-7|.|TRBV5-1
TGCGCCAGCAGCTTGGCCAGACAAAGGGACGAGCAGTACTTC
CASSLARQRDEQYF
>.|TRBJ1-2|once|TRBV15
TGTGCCACCAAATCGGCCTATGGCTACACCTTC
CATKSAYGYTF
>TRBD2|TRBJ2-7|.|TRBV27
TGTGCCAGCAGTTTGGGCCTAGCGGGGGGCCGCGAGCAGTACTTC
CASSLGLAGGREQYF
>TRBD2|TRBJ2-1|.|TRBV19
TGTGCCAGTAGGCCCCAAGAGGTCCTAGCGGGGTACAATGAGCAGTTCTTC
CASRPQEVLAGYNEQFF
>.|TRBJ2-2|.|TRBV27
TGTGCCAGCCGAGTCGGGGTCACCGGGGAGCTGTTTTTT
CASRVGVTGELFF
>.|TRBJ2-7|.|TRBV7-9
TGTGCCAGCAGCCAAACAGGCTACTACGAGCAGTACTTC
CASSQTGYYEQYF
>.|TRBJ1-1|.|TRBV19
TGTGCCAGTAGTATAGTGGGCCGTGAAGCTTTCTTT
CASSIVGREAFF
>.|TRBJ2-3|once|TRBV6-5
TGTGCCAGCAGTTTCGGACAGAGCACAGATACGCAGTATTTT
CASSFGQSTDTQYF
>.|TRBJ2-7|.|TRBV4-1
TGCGCCAGCAGCCAGATTTCCACCGTAGGGAGCTCCTACGAGCAGTACTTC
CASSQISTVGSSYEQYF
>.|TRBJ2-7|.|TRBV19
TGTGCCAGTAGTGAGGGACCAACGGTCTACGAGCAGTACTTC
CASSEGPTVYEQYF
>.|TRBJ1-4|.|TRBV5-6
TGTGCCAGCAGCGCCGACGAGGCGGAAAAACTGTTTTTT
CASSADEAEKLFF
>.|TRBJ1-2|.|TRBV7-8
TGTGCCAGCAGCGCTCGGGACCGGTTTTATGGCTACACCTTC
CASSARDRFYGYTF
>.|TRBJ1-1|medium-sized|TRBV19
TGTGCCAGTAGTATAACAGAGAACACTGAAGCTTTCTTT
CASSITENTEAFF
>TRBD2|TRBJ2-1|.|TRBV5-1
TGCGCCAGCAGTACTAGCGGGGGGACTTACAATGAGCAGTTCTTC
CASSTSGGTYNEQFF
>TRBD2|TRBJ2-1|.|TRBV18
TGTGCCAGCTCACCACCGCCTAGCGGGGGGGCTAGCTACAATGAGCAGTTCTTC
CASSPPPSGGASYNEQFF
>.|TRBJ2-7|.|TRBV5-4
TGTGCCCTCGCTTTTGGAGGGGTTTTGAGGGAATCCTACGAGCAGTACTTC
CALAFGGVLRESYEQYF
>TRBD2|TRBJ2-1|.|TRBV7-9
TGTGCCAGCAGCGCCGAAGGGACTAGCGGGGGGAAATATGAGCAGTTCTTC
CASSAEGTSGGKYEQFF
>.|TRBJ2-1|once|TRBV21-1
TGTGCCAGCAGCAAAGTAAGGGGTTGCGATGAGCAGTTCTTC
CASSKVRGCDEQFF